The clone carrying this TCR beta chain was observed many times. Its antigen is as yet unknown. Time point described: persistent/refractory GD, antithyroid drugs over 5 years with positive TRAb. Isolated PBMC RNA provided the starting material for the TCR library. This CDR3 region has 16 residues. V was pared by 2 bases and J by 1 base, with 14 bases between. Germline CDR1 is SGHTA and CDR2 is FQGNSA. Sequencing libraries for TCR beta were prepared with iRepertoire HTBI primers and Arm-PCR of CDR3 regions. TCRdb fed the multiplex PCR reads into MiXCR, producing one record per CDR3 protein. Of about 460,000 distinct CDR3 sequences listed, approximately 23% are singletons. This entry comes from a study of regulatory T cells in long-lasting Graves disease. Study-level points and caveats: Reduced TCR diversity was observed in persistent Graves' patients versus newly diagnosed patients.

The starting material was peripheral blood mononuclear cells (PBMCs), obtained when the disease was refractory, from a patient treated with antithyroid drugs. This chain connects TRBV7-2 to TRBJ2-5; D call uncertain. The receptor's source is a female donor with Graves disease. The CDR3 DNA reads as TGTGCCAGCAGCTTAAGTCTCGTAAATCTCCAAGAGACCCAGTACTTC. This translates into CASSLSLVNLQETQYF.